The 25 T cell receptor beta chains in this list originate from one sample, sequenced in a study of T-cell memory formation after mild COVID-19. One entry per CDR3 protein results from TCRdb running MiXCR on the 5' RACE reads. The sample carries 470,000 or so distinct CDR3 sequences, about a sixth recorded once. Material for sequencing was PBMCs or a T cell subset sorted from them (not recorded which). The receptors were sampled from a man between 18 and 35 years old who had mild COVID-19 (a few samples of this study predate the infection). Cell type and time point are not known.

The chain is built from TRBV6-2 or TRBV6-3 and TRBJ2-1, with 9 bases aligning to TRBD1. The ends lost 3 bases at V and 10 bases at J; junction bases unmatched: 13. CDR3 length equals 16 residues. Per germline, CDR1 MNHEY and CDR2 SVGEGT. CDR3: CASSYGGQGPGEEQFF. CDR3 DNA: TGTGCCAGCAGTTATGGAGGACAGGGGCCGGGAGAGGAGCAGTTCTTC.

This clonotype has only one observation. This chain joins TRBV5-1 and TRBJ1-4, with D tentatively TRBD1 (5 bases). V dropped 4 bases and J dropped 5 bases, with 15 bases sitting between them. The CDR3 loop spans 15 amino acids. From germline, CDR1 is SGHRS and CDR2 YFSETQ. CDR3 residues: CASSPERDGNEKLFF. The CDR3 region has the DNA TGCGCCAGCAGCCCGGAAAGGGACGGGAATGAAAAACTGTTTTTT.

The chain employs TRBV7-2 and TRBJ1-2; 11 bases fit TRBD1. Per the germline V gene, CDR1 is SGHTA and CDR2 is FQGNSA. The CDR3 is 19 residues long. The trim removed 2 bases at V and 6 bases at J, leaving 17 bases unmatched. CDR3 protein: CASSLLFPGGTGGEDGYTF. The CDR3 DNA reads TGTGCCAGCAGCTTACTATTCCCCGGCGGGACAGGGGGAGAGGATGGCTACACCTTC.

The V gene is TRBV7-9, the J gene TRBJ2-1; the D gene is possibly TRBD2 (5 bases). The germline gives CDR1 SEHNR, CDR2 FQNEAQ (reference sequence). The CDR3 sequence is 14 residues long. V was shortened by 8 bases and J by 0 bases, with 11 bases between the two germline ends. The CDR3 is CASAAGGSYNEQFF. For the CDR3, the DNA is TGTGCCAGCGCCGCGGGCGGCTCCTACAATGAGCAGTTCTTC.

In its sample, this clonotype was seen a few times. The chain couples TRBV5-5 to TRBJ2-3, with TRBD2 as a possible D gene (5 bases). This CDR3 is built from 15 residues. The V gene lost 3 bases and the J gene lost 5 bases, with 16 bases spanning the gap. CDR1 is SGHKS, CDR2 YYEKEE, per germline (reference sequence). CDR3 in DNA: TGTGCCAGCAGCTCCGGACTCCGTCGGGGAGATACGCAGTATTTT. Protein: CASSSGLRRGDTQYF.

The V and J genes are TRBV12-3 or TRBV12-4 and TRBJ2-2, with D unclear. V lost 6 bases, J lost 5 bases, and 16 bases lay in between. This CDR3 comprises 15 residues. The DNA for the CDR3 is TGTGCCAGCAGGGGTCCGTCCCTGGGGACCGGGGAGCTGTTTTTT. Translation: CASRGPSLGTGELFF.

The V and J genes are TRBV7-8 and TRBJ1-1; D not resolved. The CDR3 runs to 15 residues. Germline CDR1 is SGHVS and CDR2 is FQNEAQ. V was clipped by 5 bases and J by 6 bases, with 19 bases between them. The CDR3 spells CASSPALGWEAEAFF. Written as DNA, the CDR3 is TGTGCCAGCAGCCCCGCCCTGGGGTGGGAGGCTGAAGCTTTCTTT.

The V call is TRBV9, the J call TRBJ2-1; D is uncertain. V was shortened by 3 bases and J by 0 bases, with 10 bases between the two germline ends. The length of the CDR3 is 15 residues. The germline gives CDR1 SGDLS, CDR2 YYNGEE. CDR3 in amino acids: CASSAYRSSYNEQFF. CDR3 nucleotides: TGTGCCAGCAGCGCGTATAGGAGCTCCTACAATGAGCAGTTCTTC.

This clonotype was seen a handful of times. The chain is built from TRBV25-1 and TRBJ1-2; possibly TRBD1 for D (5 bases). Trimming left V 10 bases short and J 7 bases short, with 13 bases between. The CDR3 extends over 11 amino acids. The germline CDR1 and CDR2 sequences are MGHDK and SYGVNS. CDR3 residues: CATSGGFGYTF. The CDR3 DNA is TGTGCCACCTCGGGGGGTTTTGGCTACACCTTC.

This clonotype came up a few times. The chain couples TRBV28 to TRBJ2-1; D is undetermined. Germline V gives CDR1 MDHEN, CDR2 SYDVKM. Trimming shortened V by 5 bases and J by 4 bases, and 18 bases separated the two germline ends. The CDR3 contains 16 residues. The CDR3 nucleotides read TGTGCCAGCAGTCCCTCGTCAGCAGATGAATACAATGAGCAGTTCTTC. Translating it yields CASSPSSADEYNEQFF.

A few counts support this clonotype. CDR3 residues: CASSYRPGQGYEQYV. Written as DNA, the CDR3 is TGTGCCAGCAGTTATCGTCCGGGACAGGGCTACGAGCAGTACGTC. The chain recombines TRBV6-2 or TRBV6-3 with TRBJ2-7; 9 bases line up with TRBD1. V trimming: 3 bases; J trimming: 3 bases; junction bases outside the gene matches: 6. This CDR3 comprises 15 residues. The germline gives CDR1 MNHEY, CDR2 SVGEGT.

This clonotype was counted between two and nine times. The CDR3 reads CASSLEGLAGLSTDTQYF. In DNA, the CDR3 is TGTGCCAGCAGCTTAGAGGGACTAGCGGGGTTGAGCACAGATACGCAGTATTTT. The chain recombines TRBV11-1 with TRBJ2-3; 13 positions match TRBD2. The CDR3 is 18 residues long. Germline V CDR1 and CDR2: SGHAT, FQDESV (reference sequence). Trimming took 1 base from V and 0 from J; bases not matched to a gene: 4.

This clonotype was recorded a few times. J is TRBJ2-1 and V is TRBV12-3 or TRBV12-4; D remains unclear. Trimming pared 3 bases from V and 4 bases from J, leaving 7 bases between. CDR3 length equals 13 residues. In DNA, the CDR3 is TGTGCCAGCAGTTTCAGACCGTACAATGAGCAGTTCTTC. This encodes CASSFRPYNEQFF.

This chain links TRBV4-3 with TRBJ1-4; D ambiguous. Germline V gene sequence: CDR1 LGHNA, CDR2 YSLEER. This CDR3 region has 15 residues. V was shortened by 0 bases and J by 5 bases, with 10 bases between the two germline ends. The DNA of the CDR3 is TGCGCCAGCAGCCAAGATACTGGGATAAATGAAAAACTGTTTTTT. It encodes CASSQDTGINEKLFF.

This chain connects TRBV20-1 to TRBJ2-5, with D maybe TRBD1 (6 bases). There are 16 residues in the CDR3. V lost 0 bases, J lost 5 bases, and 19 bases lay in between. From germline, CDR1 is DFQATT and CDR2 SNEGSKA (reference sequence). CDR3 DNA: TGCAGTGCTAGAGATTGGTTGGCAGGGGAGTACGAGACCCAGTACTTC. It specifies CSARDWLAGEYETQYF.

This clonotype was recorded a few times. This rearrangement joins TRBV27 to TRBJ2-5; D may be TRBD2 (5 bases). The germline gives CDR1 MNHEY, CDR2 SMNVEV (reference sequence). This CDR3 spans 13 amino acids. Trimming shortened V by 6 bases and J by 0 bases, and 8 bases separated the two germline ends. The CDR3 is CASREADQETQYF. CDR3 in DNA: TGTGCCAGCAGGGAAGCGGACCAAGAGACCCAGTACTTC.

V is TRBV29-1 and J is TRBJ2-5, with 7 bases that match TRBD1. The CDR3 consists of 15 residues. Unmatched junction bases numbered 15, after V lost 6 bases and J lost 5 bases. In germline, CDR1 is SQVTM, CDR2 ANQGSEA. Here the CDR3 reads CSVATGSEIGETQYF. The CDR3 region has the DNA TGCAGCGTAGCGACAGGGTCCGAAATCGGGGAGACCCAGTACTTC.

This clonotype turned up a few times. The V gene is TRBV6-2 or TRBV6-3, the J gene TRBJ2-5, with D maybe TRBD1 (5 bases). The V end was cut by 7 bases, the J end by 1 base, with 7 bases between. The germline V gene has CDR1 MNHEY and CDR2 SVGEGT. This CDR3 has 12 amino acids. CDR3 DNA: TGTGCCAGCACAACAGGCCAAGAGACCCAGTACTTC. Protein product: CASTTGQETQYF.

The chain carries TRBV5-1 and TRBJ2-2; 7 bases map to TRBD2. The CDR3 has 16 amino acids. V dropped 1 base and J dropped 1; count of bases not matched to a gene: 4. Germline values: CDR1 SGHRS, CDR2 YFSETQ. The CDR3 DNA reads TGCGCCAGCAGCTTGTGGACGGGGGGGAACACCGGGGAGCTGTTTTTT. Translated: CASSLWTGGNTGELFF.

Regarding this clonotype: Germline and junction disagree at one end, which may indicate a read error. The chain carries TRBV29-1 and TRBJ2-5; 9 bases map to TRBD2. The germline V gene has CDR1 SQVTM and CDR2 ANQGSEA. CDR3 length equals 14 residues. The CDR3 protein is CSVDPSGLAGTKYF. DNA of the CDR3: TGCAGCGTTGATCCGAGTGGGCTAGCGGGGACCAAGTACTTC.

The rearrangement joins TRBV11-1 to TRBJ2-7, with 8 bases identical to TRBD2. V trimming: 4 bases; J trimming: 2 bases; junction bases outside the gene matches: 7. CDR1 is SGHAT and CDR2 is FQDESV in the germline V gene (reference sequence). This CDR3 comprises 15 residues. The CDR3 DNA follows: TGTGCCAGCAGCTCACAGCGGGGGCCGACCTACGAGCAGTACTTC. It codes for CASSSQRGPTYEQYF.

The V and J genes are TRBV6-5 and TRBJ2-7; weak D call: TRBD2 (6 bases). Germline lookup yields CDR1 MNHEY and CDR2 SVGAGI. The CDR3 spans 13 residues. Deletions cut 0 bases from V and 5 bases from J, with 8 bases between. CDR3 in amino acids: CASSYSAGNEQYF. The CDR3 nucleotides read TGTGCCAGCAGTTACTCGGCGGGAAACGAGCAGTACTTC.

This clonotype has just a few counts. The V and J genes are TRBV2 and TRBJ1-5; D is unresolved. Per germline, CDR1 SNHLY and CDR2 FYNNEI. The CDR3 runs to 13 residues. Trimming cost V 4 bases and J 5 bases, with 9 bases left between them. The CDR3 is CASSGRWDQPQHF. The CDR3 DNA is TGTGCCAGCAGTGGTCGGTGGGATCAGCCCCAGCATTTT.

The chain joins TRBV6-2 or TRBV6-3 to TRBJ2-7; 14 bases line up with TRBD2. The V segment lost 7 bases and the J segment 1 base; nucleotides outside the gene matches: 6. From germline, CDR1 is MNHEY and CDR2 SVGEGT. There are 16 residues in the CDR3. CDR3 coding DNA: TGTGCCAGCATCATCGGGACTAGCGGGGGATCCTACGAGCAGTACTTC. Protein product: CASIIGTSGGSYEQYF.

This clonotype was counted a few times. The J gene is TRBJ1-5, the V gene TRBV7-8; 8 nucleotides agree with TRBD1. Per the germline V gene, CDR1 is SGHVS and CDR2 is FQNEAQ. The CDR3 runs to 13 residues. Trimming removed 5 bases from V and 14 bases from J; junction bases left unmatched: 11. The CDR3 DNA sequence: TGTGCCAGCAGCCGCCATCGGACAGGGACGGAGCATTTT. Its protein is CASSRHRTGTEHF. The entire variable domain, with the rest obtained from reference TRBV7-8 and TRBJ1-5, is as follows: GAGVSQSPRYKVAKRGQDVALRCDPISGHVSLFWYQQALGQGPEFLTYFQNEAQLDKSGLPSDRFFAERPEGSVSTLKIQRTQQEDSAVYLCASSRHRTGTEHFGDGTRLSIL.